This T cell receptor (beta chain) is drawn from a study of human T cells and chemical hapten exposure. Study summary: Across its roughly 23 weeks, the study gave patients weekly diphenylcyclopropenone doses to the scalp. A mostly female patient group had alopecia areata, totalis or universalis.

The CDR3 spans 13 residues. Germline values: CDR1 MDHEN, CDR2 SYDVKM. Deletions cut 7 bases from V and 4 bases from J, with 13 bases between. The sample's time point: pre-sensitization, week 0. Treatment of the sample: therapeutic diphenylcyclopropenone sensitization with weekly scalp DPC. The library tagged each cDNA molecule with unique molecular identifiers. TCRdb re-analysed the RACE reads in MiXCR, keeping a single row per CDR3 protein. The sample records about 380,000 distinct CDR3 sequences, roughly 5% being singletons. J is TRBJ1-1 and V is TRBV28, with D maybe TRBD1 (6 bases). The receptor comes from a woman between 50 and 59 years old with alopecia areata. Some clones in this sample may be carry-over from other donors' samples. The material sequenced was whole blood, taken in connection with sensitization to the hapten diphenylcyclopropenone (DPC). The CDR3 DNA reads TGTGCCAGCACCTGGGGGGCGGCCACTGAAGCTTTCTTT. Amino acid sequence: CASTWGAATEAFF.